One and the same sample provided the 10 T cell receptor beta chains below, sequenced in a study of T-cell reconstitution after alpha-beta-depleted transplantation in children. Unique molecular identifiers featured in how the TCRbeta library was prepared. TCRdb passed the PCR reads through MiXCR, listing each CDR3 protein once. The sample consists of hundreds of thousands of distinct CDR3 sequences, about 24% of them appearing once. The sequenced sample was PBMCs, mostly from graft donor cells, obtained 360 days after TCRalphabeta/CD19-depleted stem cell transplant. The receptors here all came from a female patient aged 2 to 10 who had a stem cell transplant for congenital amegakaryocytic thrombocytopenia, so the T cells may come from the graft donor.

The chain is built from TRBV7-9 and TRBJ1-5; 11 bases line up with TRBD1. The V and J ends lost 5 bases and 4 bases, in that order; junction bases with no gene match: 4. Per germline, CDR1 SEHNR and CDR2 FQNEAQ (reference sequence). The CDR3 runs to 15 residues. DNA for the CDR3: TGTGCCAGCAGCCGGGGGACAGGGGGAAATCAGCCCCAGCATTTT. Its protein is CASSRGTGGNQPQHF.

The rearrangement links TRBV5-1 to TRBJ2-3, with 9 bases aligning to TRBD2. The length of the CDR3 is 16 residues. J lost 1 base, V lost 6 bases, and 9 bases had no gene match. Germline lookup yields CDR1 SGHRS and CDR2 YFSETQ. CDR3 sequence: CASMNPASGGTDTQYF. DNA of the CDR3: TGCGCCAGCATGAATCCCGCTAGCGGGGGCACAGATACGCAGTATTTT.

The DNA for the CDR3 is TGTGCCAGCAGTGATACAGGGGGGAGGCTCCAAGAGACCCAGTACTTC. This translates into CASSDTGGRLQETQYF. V gene TRBV25-1 combines with J gene TRBJ2-5; 8 bases are a match to TRBD1. The CDR3 covers 16 residues. Germline V gene sequence: CDR1 MGHDK, CDR2 SYGVNS. The junction had 7 bases not matched to a gene; V was cut back by 3 bases and J by 1 base.

The J gene is TRBJ2-5, the V gene TRBV20-1, with 8 bases fitting TRBD2. The CDR3 runs 16 residues. J was trimmed by 0 bases and V by 1 base; bases with no gene match: 7. Germline V CDR1 and CDR2: DFQATT, SNEGSKA (reference sequence). CDR3 bases: TGCAGTGCTAGAGGTCTGCGGGGGGCTAACCAAGAGACCCAGTACTTC. The encoded protein is CSARGLRGANQETQYF.

This chain uses TRBV21-1 with TRBJ1-6. TRBV21-1 is annotated as a pseudogene. This CDR3 has 14 residues. The CDR3 region is CASSGGGQESPLHF. The CDR3 DNA reads as TGTGCCAGCAGCGGTGGTGGGCAGGAATCACCCCTCCACTTT.

A few counts support this clonotype. The V call is TRBV4-3, the J call TRBJ2-2; D is unresolved. The CDR3 length is 15 residues. Germline V gene data show CDR1 as LGHNA and CDR2 as YSLEER. V gave up 0 bases and J gave up 7 bases, with 12 bases separating them. The CDR3 region is CASSQDVAAVGELFF. The CDR3 DNA reads TGCGCCAGCAGCCAAGATGTGGCCGCCGTCGGGGAGCTGTTTTTT.

The CDR3 DNA is TGTGCCAGCAGCTTGGGGAGCGGGGCCAACGTCCTGACTTTC. It yields the protein CASSLGSGANVLTF. V usage is TRBV7-3 and J usage is TRBJ2-6, with D perhaps TRBD2 (5 bases). The CDR3 sequence is 14 residues long. From germline, CDR1 is SGHTA and CDR2 FQGTGA. Trimming stripped 3 bases from V and 4 bases from J, with 7 bases between.

V gene TRBV25-1 combines with J gene TRBJ2-5, with D hard to call. Germline values: CDR1 MGHDK, CDR2 SYGVNS. V was shortened by 6 bases and J by 5 bases, with 7 bases between the two germline ends. The CDR3 covers 11 residues. The CDR3 region is CASRNTETQYF. CDR3 DNA: TGTGCCAGCAGGAATACGGAGACCCAGTACTTC.

The chain is built from TRBV5-4 and TRBJ1-2; D ambiguous. V lost 0 bases to trimming and J lost 8 bases, with 20 bases between them. Looked up from germline, CDR1 is SGHNT and CDR2 is YYREEE (reference sequence). This CDR3 contains 16 residues. CDR3 DNA: TGTGCCAGCAGCTTGGAGGGAGCGGGTTATGGGAGAGGCTACACCTTC. This codes for CASSLEGAGYGRGYTF.

There are a few counts of this clonotype. The chain recombines TRBV2 with TRBJ1-4; 10 nucleotides line up with TRBD1. Looked up from germline, CDR1 is SNHLY and CDR2 is FYNNEI. V dropped 5 bases and J dropped 8; count of bases not matched to a gene: 8. This CDR3 has 15 residues. CDR3 loop: CASSRSGQGFEKLFF. The CDR3 bases are TGTGCCAGCAGTCGTTCGGGACAGGGGTTCGAAAAACTGTTTTTT.